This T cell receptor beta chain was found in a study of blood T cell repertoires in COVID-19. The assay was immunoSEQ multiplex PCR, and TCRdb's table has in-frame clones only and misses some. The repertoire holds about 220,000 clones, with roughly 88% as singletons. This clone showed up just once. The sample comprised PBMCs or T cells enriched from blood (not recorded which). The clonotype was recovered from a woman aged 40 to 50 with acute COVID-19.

Written as DNA, the CDR3 is TGTGCCAGCAGCCTACTGACTGGGACAGGGGGCACTGAAGCTTTCTTT. This codes for CASSLLTGTGGTEAFF. The chain joins TRBV9 to TRBJ1-1; 11 nucleotides agree with TRBD1. CDR1 and CDR2 from the germline V gene are SGDLS and YYNGEE. Trimming at V came to 4 bases and at J to 4 bases, leaving 9 bases not matched to a gene. This CDR3 spans 16 amino acids. The full variable domain, rest sourced from reference TRBV9 and TRBJ1-1, is DSGVTQTPKHLITATGQRVTLRCSPRSGDLSVYWYQQSLDQGLQFLIQYYNGEERAKGNILERFSAQQFPDLHSELNLSSLELGDSALYFCASSLLTGTGGTEAFFGQGTRLTVV.